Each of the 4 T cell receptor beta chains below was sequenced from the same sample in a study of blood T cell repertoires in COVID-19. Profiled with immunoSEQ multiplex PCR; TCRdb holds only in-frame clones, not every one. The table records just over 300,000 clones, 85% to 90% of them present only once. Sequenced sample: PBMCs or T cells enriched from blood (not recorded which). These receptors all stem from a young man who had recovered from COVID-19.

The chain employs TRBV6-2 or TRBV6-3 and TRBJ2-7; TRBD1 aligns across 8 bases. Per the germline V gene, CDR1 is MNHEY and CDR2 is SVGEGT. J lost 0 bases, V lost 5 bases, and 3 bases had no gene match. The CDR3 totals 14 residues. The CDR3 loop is CASSRTGPSYEQYF. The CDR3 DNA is TGTGCCAGCAGTCGGACAGGGCCCTCCTACGAGCAGTACTTC.

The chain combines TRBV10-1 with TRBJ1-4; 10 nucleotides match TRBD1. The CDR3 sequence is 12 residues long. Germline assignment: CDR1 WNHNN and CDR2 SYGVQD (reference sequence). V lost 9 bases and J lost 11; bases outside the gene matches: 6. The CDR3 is CASPPGQGKLFF. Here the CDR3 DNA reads TGCGCCAGTCCTCCGGGACAGGGGAAACTGTTTTTT.

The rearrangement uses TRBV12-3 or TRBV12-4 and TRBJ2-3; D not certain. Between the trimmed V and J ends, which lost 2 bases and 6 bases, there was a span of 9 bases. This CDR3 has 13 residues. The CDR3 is CASSLSGKDTQYF. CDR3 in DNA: TGTGCCAGCAGTTTAAGTGGCAAGGATACGCAGTATTTT.

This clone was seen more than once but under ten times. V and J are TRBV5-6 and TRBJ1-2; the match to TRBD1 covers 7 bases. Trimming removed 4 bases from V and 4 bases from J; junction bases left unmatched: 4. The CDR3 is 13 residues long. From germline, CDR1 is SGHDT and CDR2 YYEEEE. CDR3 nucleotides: TGTGCCAGCAGCGTCGGGACAGTCTATGGCTACACCTTC. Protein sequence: CASSVGTVYGYTF.